This T cell receptor (beta chain) was found in a study of chemoradiotherapy in HPV16-positive cancers. This table comes from immunoSEQ multiplex PCR, and its TCRdb copy is limited to in-frame clones, with some not included. The sample contains 5,000 or so clones, 85% to 95% of which appear only once. Unmatched junction bases numbered 6, after V lost 6 bases and J lost 7 bases. The CDR3 spans 14 residues. From germline, CDR1 is MGHRA and CDR2 YSYEKL. Samples were taken several times over chemoradiotherapy. The receptor's source is a human donor with HPV-associated anogenital cancer. This material was obtained from a patient who underwent chemoradiotherapy. The rearrangement uses TRBV4-1 and TRBJ2-1, with TRBD1 matching over 10 bases. CDR3 sequence: CASSPGQGWNEQFF. The CDR3 DNA follows: TGCGCCAGCAGTCCGGGACAGGGGTGGAATGAGCAGTTCTTC.